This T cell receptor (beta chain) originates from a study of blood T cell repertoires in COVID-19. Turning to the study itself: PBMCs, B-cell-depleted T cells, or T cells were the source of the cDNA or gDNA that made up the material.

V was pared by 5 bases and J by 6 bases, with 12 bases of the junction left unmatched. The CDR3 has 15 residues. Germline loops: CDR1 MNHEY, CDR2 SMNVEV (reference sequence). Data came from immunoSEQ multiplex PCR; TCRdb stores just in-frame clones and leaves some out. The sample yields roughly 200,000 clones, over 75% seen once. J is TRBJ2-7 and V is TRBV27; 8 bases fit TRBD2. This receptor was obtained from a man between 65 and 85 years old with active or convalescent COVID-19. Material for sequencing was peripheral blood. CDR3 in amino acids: CASSSKGLGPSEQYF. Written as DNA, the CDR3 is TGTGCCAGCAGTAGTAAGGGACTAGGACCTTCCGAGCAGTACTTC.